The rows below give T cell receptor beta chains drawn from one sample of a study of shared clonotypes between healthy human individuals. TCRdb keeps only in-frame clones here, not all; method: immunoSEQ multiplex PCR. The sample lists about 2 million clones; over 85% were seen once. Input material: naive CD8+ T cells sorted from blood. The receptors come from a man younger than 30 in good health. CDR3s include the opening cysteine and the closing phenylalanine or tryptophan. A D gene is named only where the DNA matches it firmly. The size field is filled for only some rows; it gives once, few, many or a size class.

d_call: .; j_call: TRBJ1-4; clone_size: once; cdr3_length: 15; v_call: TRBV28; cdr3_nt: TGTGCCAGCAGCGCCGATTGGACAGTCAATGAAAAACTGTTTTTT; cdr3_aa: CASSADWTVNEKLFF
d_call: .; j_call: TRBJ2-1; clone_size: .; cdr3_length: 15; v_call: TRBV6-4; cdr3_nt: TGTGCCAGCAGTGCTAGGGGGAACTCCTACAATGAGCAGTTCTTC; cdr3_aa: CASSARGNSYNEQFF
d_call: TRBD1; j_call: TRBJ2-1; clone_size: .; cdr3_length: 14; v_call: TRBV5-1; cdr3_nt: TGCGCCAGCAGCCAGTATCCAGGGGGCTATGAGCAGTTCTTC; cdr3_aa: CASSQYPGGYEQFF
d_call: .; j_call: TRBJ1-1; clone_size: .; cdr3_length: 14; v_call: TRBV27; cdr3_nt: TGTGCCAGCTCTCAGACTGGGGGGCCTGCTGAAGCTTTCTTT; cdr3_aa: CASSQTGGPAEAFF
d_call: .; j_call: TRBJ2-5; clone_size: .; cdr3_length: 17; v_call: TRBV30; cdr3_nt: TGTGCCTGGAGTGTAGTTTGGGTAGGACGGACCCAAGAGACCCAGTACTTC; cdr3_aa: CAWSVVWVGRTQETQYF
d_call: .; j_call: TRBJ2-5; clone_size: .; cdr3_length: 14; v_call: TRBV29-1; cdr3_nt: TGCAGCGTTGATTTGGACACCAACCAAGAGACCCAGTACTTC; cdr3_aa: CSVDLDTNQETQYF
d_call: .; j_call: TRBJ2-7; clone_size: .; cdr3_length: 14; v_call: TRBV5-6; cdr3_nt: TGTGCCAGCAGCTCCGTGGACACGGGATACGAGCAGTACTTC; cdr3_aa: CASSSVDTGYEQYF
d_call: .; j_call: TRBJ2-7; clone_size: .; cdr3_length: 13; v_call: TRBV6-5; cdr3_nt: TGTGCCAGCAGCACCGAGTCATGGTACGAGCAGTACTTC; cdr3_aa: CASSTESWYEQYF
d_call: TRBD2; j_call: TRBJ2-7; clone_size: .; cdr3_length: 15; v_call: TRBV4-1; cdr3_nt: TGCGCCAGCAGCCGCGAAAGCGGGGGGGCCTACGAGCAGTACTTC; cdr3_aa: CASSRESGGAYEQYF
d_call: .; j_call: TRBJ2-1; clone_size: .; cdr3_length: 13; v_call: TRBV4-1; cdr3_nt: TGCGCCAGCAGCCAAGATGGGTTCGATGAGCAGTTCTTC; cdr3_aa: CASSQDGFDEQFF
d_call: .; j_call: TRBJ1-5; clone_size: .; cdr3_length: 14; v_call: TRBV27; cdr3_nt: TGTGCCAGCAGTTCAGGGTCTAGCAATCAGCCCCAGCATTTT; cdr3_aa: CASSSGSSNQPQHF
d_call: .; j_call: TRBJ1-1; clone_size: .; cdr3_length: 15; v_call: TRBV7-9; cdr3_nt: TGTGCCAGCAGTCCAATGGGCAGGGAGGACACTGAAGCTTTCTTT; cdr3_aa: CASSPMGREDTEAFF
d_call: .; j_call: TRBJ2-5; clone_size: .; cdr3_length: 13; v_call: TRBV27; cdr3_nt: TGTGCCAGCAGTTGGAGGGACCAAGAGACCCAGTACTTC; cdr3_aa: CASSWRDQETQYF
d_call: .; j_call: TRBJ1-2; clone_size: .; cdr3_length: 12; v_call: TRBV30; cdr3_nt: TGTGCCTGGAGCCGGGACAAGTATGGCTACACCTTC; cdr3_aa: CAWSRDKYGYTF
d_call: .; j_call: TRBJ2-4; clone_size: .; cdr3_length: 10; v_call: TRBV2; cdr3_nt: TGTGCCGTCGGAGAAAACATTCAGTACTTC; cdr3_aa: CAVGENIQYF
d_call: .; j_call: TRBJ2-7; clone_size: .; cdr3_length: 15; v_call: TRBV28; cdr3_nt: TGTGCCAGCGAGAATGACCGGGACAATGACTACGAGCAGTACTTC; cdr3_aa: CASENDRDNDYEQYF
d_call: TRBD1; j_call: TRBJ2-7; clone_size: .; cdr3_length: 13; v_call: TRBV6-1; cdr3_nt: TGTGCCAGCAGCCAGGGGGTCCCCTACGAGCAGTACTTC; cdr3_aa: CASSQGVPYEQYF
d_call: TRBD2; j_call: TRBJ2-7; clone_size: .; cdr3_length: 14; v_call: TRBV19; cdr3_nt: TGTGCCAGCTCCCCGGGACTCGGGGGGTACGAGCAGTACTTC; cdr3_aa: CASSPGLGGYEQYF
d_call: .; j_call: TRBJ1-5; clone_size: .; cdr3_length: 14; v_call: TRBV6-1; cdr3_nt: TGTGCCAGCAGTGAAATGGGCAGCAATCAGCCCCAGCATTTT; cdr3_aa: CASSEMGSNQPQHF
d_call: .; j_call: TRBJ1-5; clone_size: .; cdr3_length: 16; v_call: TRBV7-7; cdr3_nt: TGTGCTAGCATCCCCTGGGGGAGAAGGCTTCGTCAGCCCCAGCATTTT; cdr3_aa: CASIPWGRRLRQPQHF
d_call: .; j_call: TRBJ2-5; clone_size: .; cdr3_length: 14; v_call: TRBV6-5; cdr3_nt: TGTGCCAGCAGTTATACAGGGGGGGCAGAGACCCAGTACTTC; cdr3_aa: CASSYTGGAETQYF
d_call: .; j_call: TRBJ2-7; clone_size: once; cdr3_length: 15; v_call: TRBV5-4; cdr3_nt: TGTGCCAGCAGCCCTGTTAGAGGGACCCCCTACGAGCAGTACTTC; cdr3_aa: CASSPVRGTPYEQYF
d_call: TRBD1; j_call: TRBJ1-6; clone_size: .; cdr3_length: 14; v_call: TRBV28; cdr3_nt: TGTGCCAGCAGTAAGGGACAGGGAGGTTCACCCCTCCACTTT; cdr3_aa: CASSKGQGGSPLHF
d_call: TRBD2; j_call: TRBJ2-1; clone_size: once; cdr3_length: 13; v_call: TRBV4-3; cdr3_nt: TGCGCCAGCAGCCAAGATCGGGGAGGGGAGCAGTTCTTC; cdr3_aa: CASSQDRGGEQFF